The 17 T cell receptor beta chains given below trace back to one sample, sequenced in a study of response to subunit inactivated influenza vaccine. TCRdb called the RT-PCR reads again in MiXCR, with one record for every CDR3 protein. This sample has fewer than 550,000 distinct CDR3 sequences, with roughly 25% found just once. The source material was CD4+ T cells sorted from PBMCs, sampled 5 to 6 days after vaccination. All receptors come from a man aged 45-65 years who received an inactivated influenza vaccine.

This rearrangement joins TRBV5-1 to TRBJ2-7; possibly TRBD2 for D (6 bases). This CDR3 has 16 amino acids. The V end was cut by 1 base, the J end by 3 bases, with 17 bases between. The germline V gene has CDR1 SGHRS and CDR2 YFSETQ. The CDR3 DNA sequence: TGCGCCAGCAGCTTGTTAGGTAGCGGCACCCTCTACGAGCAGTACTTC. It specifies CASSLLGSGTLYEQYF.

This clonotype has a handful of counts. The rearrangement links TRBV10-3 to TRBJ1-5; D possibly corresponds to TRBD1 (6 bases). This CDR3 spans 16 amino acids. CDR1 ENHRY and CDR2 SYGVKD come from the germline V gene. V was trimmed by 0 bases and J by 1 base, leaving 10 bases between them. The CDR3 region has the DNA TGTGCCATCAGTGAGTCGGGGGGGCTGAGCAATCAGCCCCAGCATTTT. Translating it yields CAISESGGLSNQPQHF.

The chain recombines TRBV15 with TRBJ2-5, with D possibly being TRBD1 (6 bases). Trimming removed 2 bases at V and 3 bases at J, with 16 bases between. The CDR3 contains 16 residues. CDR1 and CDR2 (germline): LNHNV, YYDKDF (reference sequence). CDR3 sequence (DNA): TGTGCCACCAGCAGACGGGACATCAACGCCGAAGAGACCCAGTACTTC. It translates to CATSRRDINAEETQYF.

This chain joins TRBV7-8 and TRBJ2-7; 8 positions match TRBD1. The trim removed 1 base at V and 1 base at J, leaving 3 bases unmatched. The CDR3 is 15 amino acids. Germline values: CDR1 SGHVS, CDR2 FQNEAQ. The CDR3 here is CASSLGRGRSYEQYF. The CDR3, as DNA: TGTGCCAGCAGCTTAGGCAGGGGGCGATCCTACGAGCAGTACTTC.

This clonotype appeared a few times. The J gene is TRBJ2-1, the V gene TRBV5-8; a possible D gene is TRBD2 (7 bases). This CDR3 has 14 residues. The ends were cut back, 4 bases at V and 10 bases at J, with 18 bases in the middle. Germline CDR1 reads SGHTS; CDR2 reads YDEGEE. The CDR3 DNA is TGTGCCAGCAGCCCATTGGGGGGGGCGGGGGAGCAGTTCTTC. As protein: CASSPLGGAGEQFF.

The chain couples TRBV7-2 to TRBJ2-1, with a weak D call TRBD1 (5 bases). V gave up 8 bases and J gave up 6 bases, with 11 bases separating them. CDR1 and CDR2 from the germline V gene are SGHTA and FQGNSA. The CDR3 covers 12 residues. The CDR3 here is CASARAGNEQFF. The CDR3 DNA reads TGTGCCAGCGCCAGGGCAGGCAATGAGCAGTTCTTC.

At least ten counts were recorded for this clonotype. The genes are TRBV20-1 and TRBJ2-7; the D gene is possibly TRBD1 (5 bases). The CDR3 has 13 amino acids. Germline V gene data show CDR1 as DFQATT and CDR2 as SNEGSKA (reference sequence). Trimming pared 3 bases from V and 4 bases from J, leaving 13 bases between. The CDR3 nucleotides are TGCAGTGCTAGGACAGCAGCTGAGTACGAGCAGTACTTC. This sequence encodes CSARTAAEYEQYF.

This clonotype was observed a handful of times. V usage is TRBV20-1 and J usage is TRBJ1-5, with D hard to call. The germline gives CDR1 DFQATT, CDR2 SNEGSKA (reference sequence). V was clipped by 6 bases and J by 11 bases, with 17 bases between them. The CDR3 is 12 amino acids. The CDR3 region is CSAWERFETQHF. For the CDR3, the DNA is TGCAGTGCCTGGGAACGGTTCGAGACCCAGCATTTT.

The V gene is TRBV24-1, the J gene TRBJ2-3; 9 bases align to TRBD1. The germline CDR1 and CDR2 sequences are KGHDR and SFDVKD. V trimming: 11 bases; J trimming: 0 bases; junction bases outside the gene matches: 8. This CDR3 region has 15 residues. CDR3 sequence (DNA): TGTGCCAGGAACAGGGGGCTGTGTAGCACAGATACGCAGTATTTT. As protein: CARNRGLCSTDTQYF.

V and J are TRBV20-1 and TRBJ2-7, with 8 bases that match TRBD1. Germline V gene sequence: CDR1 DFQATT, CDR2 SNEGSKA (reference sequence). The CDR3 totals 12 residues. The CDR3 DNA follows: TGCAGGTTAGGACAGGGTACCTACGAGCAGTACTTC. Translation gives CRLGQGTYEQYF.

This clonotype was counted between two and nine times. CDR3 amino acids: CASSVLAGETGELFF. DNA of the CDR3: TGCGCCAGCAGCGTACTAGCGGGAGAAACCGGGGAGCTGTTTTTT. J is TRBJ2-2 and V is TRBV4-3; 11 bases map to TRBD2. The J segment lost 5 bases and the V segment lost 5 bases, leaving 4 bases of the junction unmatched. Per germline, CDR1 LGHNA and CDR2 YSLEER. CDR3 length equals 15 residues.

This chain uses TRBV19 with TRBJ1-1; D remains unclear. From germline, CDR1 is LNHDA and CDR2 SQIVND (reference sequence). The germline V and J ends were trimmed by 5 bases and 4 bases, with 14 bases remaining between them. CDR3 length equals 14 residues. As DNA, the CDR3 is TGTGCCAGTAGTTCGCGCGGGTGGGGCACTGAAGCTTTCTTT. This encodes CASSSRGWGTEAFF. The full variable domain, with the rest looked up from reference TRBV19 and TRBJ1-1, is DGGITQSPKYLFRKEGQNVTLSCEQNLNHDAMYWYRQDPGQGLRLIYYSQIVNDFQKGDIAEGYSVSREKKESFPLTVTSAQKNPTAFYLCASSSRGWGTEAFFGQGTRLTVV.

The V and J genes are TRBV20-1 and TRBJ2-7; TRBD1 is a possible D gene (6 bases). Trimming took 5 bases from V and 6 from J, leaving 20 bases between them. The CDR3 covers 14 residues. Germline CDR1 and CDR2: DFQATT and SNEGSKA (reference sequence). The CDR3 spells CSAQMTGHRFEQYF. CDR3 bases: TGCAGTGCTCAAATGACAGGCCATCGCTTCGAGCAGTACTTC.

In this sample, this clonotype turned up many times. The chain recombines TRBV4-2 with TRBJ2-4; D unresolved. Trimming removed 1 base at V and 0 bases at J, with 4 bases between. CDR1 and CDR2 (germline): LGHNA, YNFKEQ. The CDR3 runs to 14 residues. CDR3 sequence reads: CASSQVLAKNIQYF. The CDR3 region has the DNA TGTGCCAGCAGCCAAGTGCTAGCCAAAAACATTCAGTACTTC.

This clonotype was seen a few times. This chain links TRBV5-1 with TRBJ1-3; D gene unclear. This CDR3 comprises 15 residues. CDR1 is SGHRS and CDR2 is YFSETQ in the germline V gene. V was clipped by 4 bases and J by 0 bases, with 11 bases between them. CDR3 sequence: CASSMGGNSGNTIYF. For the CDR3, the DNA is TGCGCCAGCAGCATGGGAGGGAACTCTGGAAACACCATATATTTT.

A few counts support this clonotype. The rearrangement uses TRBV7-6 and TRBJ2-7; the match to TRBD1 covers 10 bases. This CDR3 spans 15 amino acids. The junction had 3 bases not matched to a gene; V was cut back by 0 bases and J by 4 bases. Germline V gene data show CDR1 as SGHVS and CDR2 as FNYEAQ. The CDR3 region is CASSLALDRGYEQYF. The CDR3 DNA sequence: TGTGCCAGCAGCTTAGCATTGGACAGGGGGTACGAGCAGTACTTC.

The J gene is TRBJ2-7, the V gene TRBV12-3 or TRBV12-4; 7 bases are shared with TRBD2. The CDR3 length is 19 residues. The trim removed 1 base at V and 4 bases at J, leaving 19 bases unmatched. CDR3 nucleotides: TGTGCCAGCAGTTTAGGTTCGGTTTTGAGGGGAGGGAAAGTTTACGAGCAGTACTTC. Protein product: CASSLGSVLRGGKVYEQYF.